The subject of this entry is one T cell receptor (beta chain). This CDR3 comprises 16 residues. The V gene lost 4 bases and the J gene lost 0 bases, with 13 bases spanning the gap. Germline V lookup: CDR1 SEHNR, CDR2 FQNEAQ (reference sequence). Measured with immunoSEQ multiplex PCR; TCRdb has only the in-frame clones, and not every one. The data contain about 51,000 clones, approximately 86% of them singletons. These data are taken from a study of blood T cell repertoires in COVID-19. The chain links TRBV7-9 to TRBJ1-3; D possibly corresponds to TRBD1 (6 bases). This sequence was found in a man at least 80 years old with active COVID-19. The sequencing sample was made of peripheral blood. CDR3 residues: CASSSTRGNSGNTIYF. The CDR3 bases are TGTGCCAGCAGCTCCACGAGGGGGAACTCTGGAAACACCATATATTTT.